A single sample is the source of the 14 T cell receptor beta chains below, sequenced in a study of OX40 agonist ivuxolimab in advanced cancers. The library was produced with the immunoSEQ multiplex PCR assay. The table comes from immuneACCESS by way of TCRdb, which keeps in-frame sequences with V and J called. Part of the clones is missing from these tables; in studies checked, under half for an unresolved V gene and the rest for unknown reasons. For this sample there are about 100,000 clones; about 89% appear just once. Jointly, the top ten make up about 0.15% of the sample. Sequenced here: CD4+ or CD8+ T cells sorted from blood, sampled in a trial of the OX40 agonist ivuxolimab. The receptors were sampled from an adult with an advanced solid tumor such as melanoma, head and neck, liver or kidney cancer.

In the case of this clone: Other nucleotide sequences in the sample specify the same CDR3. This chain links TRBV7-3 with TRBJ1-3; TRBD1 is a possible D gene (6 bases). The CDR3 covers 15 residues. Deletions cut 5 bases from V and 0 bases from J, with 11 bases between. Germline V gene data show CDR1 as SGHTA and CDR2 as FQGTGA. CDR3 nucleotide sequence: TGTGCCAGCAGCCCGACAGGTGCCTCTGGAAACACCATATATTTT. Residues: CASSPTGASGNTIYF.

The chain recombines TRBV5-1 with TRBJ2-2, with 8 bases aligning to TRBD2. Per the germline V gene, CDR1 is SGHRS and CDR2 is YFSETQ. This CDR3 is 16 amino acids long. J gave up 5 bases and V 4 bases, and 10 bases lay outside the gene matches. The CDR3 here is CASSGLGGASTGELFF. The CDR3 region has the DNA TGCGCCAGCAGCGGCCTCGGGGGGGCGTCGACCGGGGAGCTGTTTTTT.

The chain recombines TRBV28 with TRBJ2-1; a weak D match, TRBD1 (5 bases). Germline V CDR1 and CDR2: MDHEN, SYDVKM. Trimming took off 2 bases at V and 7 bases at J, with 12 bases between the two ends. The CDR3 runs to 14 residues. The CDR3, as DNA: TGTGCCAGCAGTTTAGGGGCTTTGGGGAATGAGCAGTTCTTC. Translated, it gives CASSLGALGNEQFF.

CDR3 DNA sequence: TGTGCCTGGAGTGTCGGGCCAGCCCATTCCTACGAGCAGTACTTC. Its translation: CAWSVGPAHSYEQYF. The chain links TRBV30 to TRBJ2-7, with D uncertain. V lost 0 bases and J lost 1, with 13 bases in between. The CDR3 has 15 amino acids. Germline V gives CDR1 GTSNPN, CDR2 SVGIG (reference sequence).

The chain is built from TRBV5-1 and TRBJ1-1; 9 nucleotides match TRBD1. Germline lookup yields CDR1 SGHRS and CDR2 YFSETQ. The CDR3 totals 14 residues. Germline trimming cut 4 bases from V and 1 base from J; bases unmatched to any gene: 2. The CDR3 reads CASSTGQGNTEAFF. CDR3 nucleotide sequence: TGCGCCAGCAGCACGGGACAGGGGAACACTGAAGCTTTCTTT.

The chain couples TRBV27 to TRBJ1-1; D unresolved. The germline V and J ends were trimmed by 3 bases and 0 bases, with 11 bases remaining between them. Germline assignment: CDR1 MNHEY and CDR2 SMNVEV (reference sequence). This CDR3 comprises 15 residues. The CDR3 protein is CASSFIPLLNTEAFF. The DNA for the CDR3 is TGTGCCAGCAGTTTTATCCCACTGCTGAACACTGAAGCTTTCTTT.

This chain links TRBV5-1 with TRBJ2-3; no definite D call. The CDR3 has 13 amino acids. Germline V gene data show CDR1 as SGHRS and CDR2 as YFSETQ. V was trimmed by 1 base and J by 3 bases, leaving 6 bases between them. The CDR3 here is CASSLSTTDTQYF. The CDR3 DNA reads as TGCGCCAGCAGCTTGAGCACTACAGATACGCAGTATTTT.

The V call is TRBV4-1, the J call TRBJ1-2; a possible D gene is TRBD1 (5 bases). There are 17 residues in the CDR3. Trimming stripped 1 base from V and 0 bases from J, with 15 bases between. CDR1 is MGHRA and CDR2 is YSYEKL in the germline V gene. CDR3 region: CASSQVFTGTSNYGYTF. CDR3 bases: TGCGCCAGCAGCCAAGTCTTCACCGGGACCTCTAACTATGGCTACACCTTC.

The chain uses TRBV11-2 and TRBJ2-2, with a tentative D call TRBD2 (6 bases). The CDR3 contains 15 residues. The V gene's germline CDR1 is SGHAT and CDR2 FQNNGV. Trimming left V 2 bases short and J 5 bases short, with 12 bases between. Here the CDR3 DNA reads TGTGCCAGCAGCTTACACGGGAGAGGTACCGGGGAGCTGTTTTTT. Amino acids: CASSLHGRGTGELFF.

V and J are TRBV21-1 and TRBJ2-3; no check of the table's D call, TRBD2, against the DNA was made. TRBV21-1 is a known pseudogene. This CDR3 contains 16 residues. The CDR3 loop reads CASSKGLAERSDTQYF. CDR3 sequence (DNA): TGTGCCAGCAGCAAGGGACTAGCGGAGAGGTCAGATACGCAGTATTTT.

The CDR3 region is CASSQVVGADTQYF. CDR3 DNA: TGTGCCAGCAGCCAAGTAGTAGGAGCAGATACGCAGTATTTT. V gene TRBV14 combines with J gene TRBJ2-3, with D unclear. Per the germline V gene, CDR1 is SGHDN and CDR2 is FVKESK. The CDR3 spans 14 residues. V lost 1 base, J lost 4 bases, and 9 bases lay in between.

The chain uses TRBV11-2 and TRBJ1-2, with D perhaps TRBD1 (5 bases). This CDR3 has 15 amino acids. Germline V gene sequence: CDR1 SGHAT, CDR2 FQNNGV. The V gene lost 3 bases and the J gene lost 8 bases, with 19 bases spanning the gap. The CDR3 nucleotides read TGTGCCAGCAGCTTCCAGGGCGGAAGGAGAAGGGGCTACACCTTC. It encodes CASSFQGGRRRGYTF.

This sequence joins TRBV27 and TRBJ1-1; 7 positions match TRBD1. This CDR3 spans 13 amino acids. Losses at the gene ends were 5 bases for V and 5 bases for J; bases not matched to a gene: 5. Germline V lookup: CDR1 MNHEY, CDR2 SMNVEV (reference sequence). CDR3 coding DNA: TGTGCCAGCAGTCTTGACAGGGAGACTGAAGCTTTCTTT. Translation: CASSLDRETEAFF.

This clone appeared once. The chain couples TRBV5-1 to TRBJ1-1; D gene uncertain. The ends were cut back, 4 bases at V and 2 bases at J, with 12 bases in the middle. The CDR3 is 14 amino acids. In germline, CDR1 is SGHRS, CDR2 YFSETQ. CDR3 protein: CASSREGRNTEAFF. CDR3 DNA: TGCGCCAGCAGCCGGGAGGGTCGAAACACTGAAGCTTTCTTT.